The 10 T cell receptor beta chains given below trace back to one sample, sequenced in a study of siplizumab effects on memory and regulatory T cells. Clones were sequenced by immunoSEQ multiplex PCR, and TCRdb holds only the in-frame ones, with some missing. Among about 91,000 clones, 80% to 95% were seen once, and the ten largest hold under 8.5%. The specimen was CD8+ T cells sorted from blood. These receptors were taken from a human donor in good health.

The chain is built from TRBV18 and TRBJ2-7, with 8 nucleotides matching TRBD1. With V trimmed by 3 bases and J by 0 bases, 1 base remained unmatched. The CDR3 spans 14 residues. CDR1 is KGHSH and CDR2 is LQKENI in the germline V gene. CDR3 residues: CASSPGTGSYEQYF. In DNA, the CDR3 is TGTGCCAGCTCACCCGGGACAGGCTCCTACGAGCAGTACTTC.

This chain uses TRBV6-6 with TRBJ1-6, with D possibly TRBD1 on 5 matching bases. V was trimmed by 4 bases and J by 6 bases, leaving 13 bases between them. Germline V lookup: CDR1 MNHNY, CDR2 SVGAGI (reference sequence). The CDR3 is made up of 15 amino acids. CDR3 sequence: CASSFWQGANSPLHF. CDR3 bases: TGTGCCAGCAGTTTTTGGCAGGGCGCTAATTCACCCCTCCACTTT.

V and J are TRBV7-9 and TRBJ2-5, with D perhaps matching TRBD1 (7 bases). Germline values: CDR1 SEHNR, CDR2 FQNEAQ (reference sequence). There are 14 residues in the CDR3. Trimming removed 2 bases from V and 4 bases from J, with 11 bases in between. CDR3 residues: CASSLSQGGETQYF. CDR3 coding DNA: TGTGCCAGCAGCTTATCCCAGGGGGGAGAGACCCAGTACTTC. Based on the CDR3 plus reference TRBV7-9 and TRBJ2-5, the full variable domain is DTGVSQNPRHKITKRGQNVTFRCDPISEHNRLYWYRQTLGQGPEFLTYFQNEAQLEKSRLLSDRFSAERPKGSFSTLEIQRTEQGDSAMYLCASSLSQGGETQYFGPGTRLLVL.

V is TRBV13 and J is TRBJ2-1; D is possibly TRBD1 (7 bases). Trimming stripped 0 bases from V and 2 bases from J, with 11 bases between. CDR1 and CDR2 (germline): PRHDT, FYEKMQ (reference sequence). The CDR3 totals 16 residues. The CDR3 sequence is CASSLGQGGTYNEQFF. The CDR3 DNA reads TGTGCCAGCAGCTTAGGCCAGGGGGGAACCTACAATGAGCAGTTCTTC. The whole variable domain, remainder taken from reference TRBV13 and TRBJ2-1, is AAGVIQSPRHLIKEKRETATLKCYPIPRHDTVYWYQQGPGQDPQFLISFYEKMQSDKGSIPDRFSAQQFSDYHSELNMSSLELGDSALYFCASSLGQGGTYNEQFFGPGTRLTVL.

This rearrangement joins TRBV7-9 to TRBJ1-2; 7 positions match TRBD1. The trim removed 5 bases at V and 8 bases at J, leaving 8 bases unmatched. Looked up from germline, CDR1 is SEHNR and CDR2 is FQNEAQ (reference sequence). There are 13 residues in the CDR3. The CDR3 protein is CASSPTGVDGYTF. Written as DNA, the CDR3 is TGTGCCAGCAGCCCTACAGGGGTCGACGGCTACACCTTC.

The gene calls are TRBV25-1 and TRBJ1-4, with unresolved D. This CDR3 is built from 16 residues. V was clipped by 4 bases and J by 8 bases, with 20 bases between them. The germline V gene encodes CDR1 MGHDK and CDR2 SYGVNS. CDR3 loop: CASSALEWEREEKLFF. The CDR3 bases are TGTGCCAGCAGTGCACTCGAATGGGAGAGAGAAGAAAAACTGTTTTTT.

The chain employs TRBV13 and TRBJ2-1; D is undetermined. Between the trimmed V and J ends, which lost 3 bases and 9 bases, there was a span of 12 bases. Germline CDR1 is PRHDT and CDR2 is FYEKMQ (reference sequence). The CDR3 runs 13 residues. The CDR3 loop reads CASSFFGNGEQFF. CDR3 nucleotides: TGTGCCAGCAGCTTTTTCGGCAACGGTGAGCAGTTCTTC.

The chain recombines TRBV19 with TRBJ1-2, with a possible D match to TRBD1 (6 bases). Trimming cost V 5 bases and J 4 bases, with 14 bases left between them. CDR3 length: 14 residues. Looked up from germline, CDR1 is LNHDA and CDR2 is SQIVND (reference sequence). The CDR3 DNA reads TGTGCCAGTAGTGCGGGGGGCCTTAGCTATGGCTACACCTTC. Translation: CASSAGGLSYGYTF.

This clone was found once. The V and J genes are TRBV10-3 and TRBJ1-5; 7 bases agree with TRBD1. The trim removed 6 bases at V and 4 bases at J, leaving 9 bases unmatched. Germline V gives CDR1 ENHRY, CDR2 SYGVKD. This CDR3 region has 15 residues. The CDR3 bases are TGTGCCATCAGCCCGGGGGCGACAGGGAATCAGCCCCAGCATTTT. Translating it yields CAISPGATGNQPQHF.

The chain employs TRBV7-9 and TRBJ1-2; the D is unclear. Trimming shortened V by 5 bases and J by 4 bases, and 14 bases separated the two germline ends. The CDR3 runs to 14 residues. Germline V lookup: CDR1 SEHNR, CDR2 FQNEAQ (reference sequence). The CDR3 DNA sequence: TGTGCCAGCAGCCCAAAAACGCAGGTCTATGGCTACACCTTC. Its translation: CASSPKTQVYGYTF.